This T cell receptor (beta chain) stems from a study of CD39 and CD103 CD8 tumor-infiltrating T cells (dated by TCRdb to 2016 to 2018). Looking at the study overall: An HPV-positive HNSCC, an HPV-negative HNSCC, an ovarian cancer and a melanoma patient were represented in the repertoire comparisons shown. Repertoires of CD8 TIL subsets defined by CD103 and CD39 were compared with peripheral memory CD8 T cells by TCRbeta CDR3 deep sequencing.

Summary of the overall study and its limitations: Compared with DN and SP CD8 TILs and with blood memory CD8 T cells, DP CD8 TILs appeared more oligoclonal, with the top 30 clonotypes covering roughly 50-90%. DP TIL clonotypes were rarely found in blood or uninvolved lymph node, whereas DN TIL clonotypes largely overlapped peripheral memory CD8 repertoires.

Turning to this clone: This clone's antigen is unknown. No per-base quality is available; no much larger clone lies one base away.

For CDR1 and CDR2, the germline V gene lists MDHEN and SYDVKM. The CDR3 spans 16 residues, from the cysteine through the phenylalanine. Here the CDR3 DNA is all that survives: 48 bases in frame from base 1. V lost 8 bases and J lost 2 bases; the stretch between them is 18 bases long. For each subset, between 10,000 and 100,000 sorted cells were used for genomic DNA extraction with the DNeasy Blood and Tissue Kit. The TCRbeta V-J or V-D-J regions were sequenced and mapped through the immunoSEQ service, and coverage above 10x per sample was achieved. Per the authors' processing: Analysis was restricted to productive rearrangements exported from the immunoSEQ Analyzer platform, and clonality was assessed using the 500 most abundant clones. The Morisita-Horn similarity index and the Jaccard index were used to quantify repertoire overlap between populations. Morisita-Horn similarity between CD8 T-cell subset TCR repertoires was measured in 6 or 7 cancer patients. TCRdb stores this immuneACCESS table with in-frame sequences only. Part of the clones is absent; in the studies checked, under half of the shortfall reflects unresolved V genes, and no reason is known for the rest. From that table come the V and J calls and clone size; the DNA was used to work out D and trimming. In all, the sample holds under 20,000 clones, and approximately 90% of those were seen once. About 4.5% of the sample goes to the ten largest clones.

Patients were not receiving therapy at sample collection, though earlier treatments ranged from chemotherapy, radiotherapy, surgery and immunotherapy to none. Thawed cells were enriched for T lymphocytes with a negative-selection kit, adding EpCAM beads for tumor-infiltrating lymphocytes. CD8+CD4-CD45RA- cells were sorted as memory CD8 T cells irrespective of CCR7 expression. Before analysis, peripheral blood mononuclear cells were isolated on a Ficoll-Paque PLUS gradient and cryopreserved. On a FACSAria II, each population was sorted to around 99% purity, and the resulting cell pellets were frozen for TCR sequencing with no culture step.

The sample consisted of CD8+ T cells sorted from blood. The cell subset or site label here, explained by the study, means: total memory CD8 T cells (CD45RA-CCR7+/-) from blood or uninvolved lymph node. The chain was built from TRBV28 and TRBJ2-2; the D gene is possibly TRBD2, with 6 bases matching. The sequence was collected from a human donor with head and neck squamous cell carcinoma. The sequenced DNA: TGTGCCAGCTTCTTTAGTGGGGGGTTAAACACCGGGGAGCTGTTTTTT. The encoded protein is CASFFSGGLNTGELFF.